Listed here are 15 T cell receptor beta chains from one sample, sequenced in a study of response to subunit inactivated influenza vaccine. One entry per CDR3 protein results from TCRdb running MiXCR on the RT-PCR reads. The sample consists of under 200,000 distinct CDR3 sequences, approximately 12% of them appearing once. These data also featured in a second study, about T cells expressing NK-cell markers. From that report: TCR beta cDNA was made by 5'RACE template switching with UMIs.

Sequenced material: CD8+ T cells sorted from PBMCs, taken 12 days after vaccination. The receptor source for this set is a man between 50 and 59 years old who received an inactivated influenza vaccine.

This clonotype has just a few counts. V and J are TRBV6-5 and TRBJ1-4, with D possibly TRBD1 on 5 matching bases. V was shortened by 4 bases and J by 7 bases, with 13 bases between the two germline ends. This CDR3 comprises 14 residues. The germline V gene has CDR1 MNHEY and CDR2 SVGAGI. CDR3 in DNA: TGTGCCAGCAGTTCGGGCCCTGGGGGTGAAAAACTGTTTTTT. This encodes CASSSGPGGEKLFF.

The CDR3 region is CAILDRSSFEYF. The CDR3 DNA reads TGTGCCATCCTAGACCGCAGCTCCTTTGAGTACTTC. This chain connects TRBV2 to TRBJ2-7; D is uncertain. Trimming cost V 10 bases and J 11 bases, with 21 bases left between them. CDR3 length: 12 amino acids. CDR1 SNHLY and CDR2 FYNNEI come from the germline V gene.

This clonotype has just a few counts. The chain's CDR3 is CASSLSPNYNEQFF. DNA of the CDR3: TGTGCCAGCAGCTTATCTCCCAACTACAATGAGCAGTTCTTC. V is TRBV11-2 and J is TRBJ2-1; D not resolved. Germline CDR1 and CDR2: SGHAT and FQNNGV. The CDR3 loop spans 14 amino acids. V was trimmed by 2 bases and J by 3 bases, leaving 8 bases between them.

This clonotype showed up just a few times. The CDR3 DNA follows: TGTGCCAGCAGTCGACTAGCGGGAATTTCCTACAATGAGCAGTTCTTC. It encodes CASSRLAGISYNEQFF. The rearrangement links TRBV27 to TRBJ2-1; TRBD2 matches 11 bases. CDR3 size: 16 residues. Germline lookup yields CDR1 MNHEY and CDR2 SMNVEV (reference sequence). Trimming at V came to 5 bases and at J to 1 base, leaving 4 bases not matched to a gene.

The genes are TRBV12-3 or TRBV12-4 and TRBJ1-5, with a possible D match to TRBD1 (6 bases). Trimming took 3 bases from V and 3 from J, leaving 9 bases between them. CDR3 size: 14 residues. DNA for the CDR3: TGTGCCAGCAGTTTGGGGACAACCAATCAGCCCCAGCATTTT. Protein sequence: CASSLGTTNQPQHF.

In this sample, this clonotype turned up many times. The chain uses TRBV11-2 and TRBJ2-7; 9 nucleotides agree with TRBD1. Germline-derived CDR1 and CDR2 are SGHAT and FQNNGV. This CDR3 contains 14 residues. V lost 1 base to trimming and J lost 4 bases; unmatched junction nucleotides: 2. For the CDR3, the DNA is TGTGCCAGCAGCTTAGGGGACAGGGAATACGAGCAGTACTTC. Translating it yields CASSLGDREYEQYF.

This sequence joins TRBV15 and TRBJ2-1; 13 bases fit TRBD2. The ends lost 3 bases at V and 6 bases at J; junction bases unmatched: 17. The CDR3 has 20 amino acids. Germline V gene lookup returns CDR1 LNHNV and CDR2 YYDKDF (reference sequence). The CDR3 sequence: CATSRDVPGLAGLSGNEQFF. The CDR3, as DNA: TGTGCCACCAGCAGGGACGTACCGGGACTAGCGGGACTAAGCGGCAATGAGCAGTTCTTC. The full variable domain, completed using reference TRBV15 and TRBJ2-1, is DAMVIQNPRYQVTQFGKPVTLSCSQTLNHNVMYWYQQKSSQAPKLLFHYYDKDFNNEADTPDNFQSRRPNTSFCFLDIRSPGLGDTAMYLCATSRDVPGLAGLSGNEQFFGPGTRLTVL.

This clonotype turned up a few times. The chain uses TRBV30 and TRBJ1-6, with unresolved D. The germline V gene encodes CDR1 GTSNPN and CDR2 SVGIG (reference sequence). This CDR3 has 14 residues. V lost 0 bases, J lost 4 bases, and 7 bases lay in between. The CDR3 coding sequence is TGTGCCTGGAGTGTACGGATATATAATTCACCCCTCCACTTT. Its protein product is CAWSVRIYNSPLHF.

This clonotype was detected a few times. This chain connects TRBV12-3 or TRBV12-4 to TRBJ2-7; D unresolved. The germline V and J ends were trimmed by 1 base and 2 bases, with 6 bases remaining between them. The CDR3 covers 13 residues. In nucleotides, the CDR3 is TGTGCCAGCAGTTTAGACATAACCTACGAGCAGTACTTC. It codes for CASSLDITYEQYF.

The V call is TRBV3-1, the J call TRBJ2-1, with unresolved D. Trimming stripped 1 base from V and 9 bases from J, with 7 bases between. Germline CDR1 LGHDT, CDR2 YNNKEL (reference sequence). The CDR3 consists of 12 residues. CDR3 loop: CASSQGEVEQFF. CDR3 nucleotides: TGTGCCAGCAGCCAAGGAGAGGTTGAGCAGTTCTTC.

This clonotype was recorded a few times. The J gene is TRBJ2-5, the V gene TRBV7-6; D may be TRBD1 (5 bases). The CDR3 runs to 16 residues. Germline V gene sequence: CDR1 SGHVS, CDR2 FNYEAQ. Trimming took off 2 bases at V and 3 bases at J, with 16 bases between the two ends. The CDR3 sequence is CASSLTPQTEEETQYF. The CDR3, as DNA: TGTGCCAGCAGCTTAACCCCCCAGACAGAGGAAGAGACCCAGTACTTC.

This clonotype has more than one count but fewer than ten. The chain uses TRBV27 and TRBJ2-3; TRBD2 matches at 8 bases. CDR3 length: 14 amino acids. The V gene's germline CDR1 is MNHEY and CDR2 SMNVEV (reference sequence). Unmatched junction bases numbered 2, after V lost 3 bases and J lost 3 bases. The CDR3 reads CASSLVAGTDTQYF. CDR3 DNA sequence: TGTGCCAGCAGTTTGGTAGCGGGAACAGATACGCAGTATTTT.

This chain connects TRBV11-2 to TRBJ2-3; D tentatively reads TRBD1 or TRBD2 (5 bases each). Trimming cost V 6 bases and J 8 bases, with 18 bases left between them. The CDR3 is 14 residues long. The V gene's germline CDR1 is SGHAT and CDR2 FQNNGV. The CDR3 region is CASSLRGPGSTQYF. CDR3 bases: TGTGCCAGCAGTTTGAGGGGCCCGGGTAGTACGCAGTATTTT.

The rearrangement links TRBV18 to TRBJ1-5; tentatively, D is TRBD1 (6 bases). The CDR3 has 14 amino acids. V was shortened by 2 bases and J by 7 bases, with 12 bases between the two germline ends. Germline V gene lookup returns CDR1 KGHSH and CDR2 LQKENI. The CDR3 here is CASSPMDSRQPQHF. In DNA, the CDR3 is TGTGCCAGCTCACCAATGGACAGCCGGCAGCCCCAGCATTTT. The full variable domain, in which reference TRBV18 and TRBJ1-5 provide the parts outside the CDR3, is NAGVMQNPRHLVRRRGQEARLRCSPMKGHSHVYWYRQLPEEGLKFMVYLQKENIIDESGMPKERFSAEFPKEGPSILRIQQVVRGDSAAYFCASSPMDSRQPQHFGDGTRLSIL.

This clonotype was counted many times. The chain is built from TRBV19 and TRBJ2-2; D tentatively fits TRBD1 or TRBD2 (5 bases each). Trimming shortened V by 3 bases and J by 13 bases, and 12 bases separated the two germline ends. CDR1 and CDR2 (germline): LNHDA, SQIVND (reference sequence). The CDR3 consists of 12 residues. CDR3 coding DNA: TGTGCCAGTAGTATTTCCGGGGCTTCGCTGTTTTTT. It encodes CASSISGASLFF. Full variable domain (rest looked up from reference TRBV19 and TRBJ2-2): DGGITQSPKYLFRKEGQNVTLSCEQNLNHDAMYWYRQDPGQGLRLIYYSQIVNDFQKGDIAEGYSVSREKKESFPLTVTSAQKNPTAFYLCASSISGASLFFGEGSRLTVL.